This TCR beta chain was retrieved from a study of cytomegalovirus exposure and HLA in healthy donors. Both 60 Vbeta primers and 13 Jbeta primers went into the PCR. Sequenced by immunoSEQ multiplex PCR; TCRdb stores in-frame clones only, minus some. This table holds more than 65,000 clones, almost 80% found once. This CDR3 contains 15 residues. The V end was cut by 3 bases, the J end by 2 bases, with 14 bases between. Germline V gene lookup returns CDR1 MDHEN and CDR2 SYDVKM. The gene calls are TRBV28 and TRBJ2-7; D possibly corresponds to TRBD1 (6 bases). Specimen: PBMCs. This TCR was recovered from a middle-aged woman in good health and CMV-seropositive. The CDR3: CASSLSRTVTYEQYF. The DNA of the CDR3 is TGTGCCAGCAGTTTGTCACGGACAGTTACCTACGAGCAGTACTTC.